The 4 T cell receptor beta chains listed next were all sequenced from one sample in a study of cytomegalovirus exposure and HLA in healthy donors (TCRdb year 2017). Receptor amplification or capture employed the immunoSEQ multiplex PCR assay. The multiplex PCR relied on a mix of 60 forward primers for TCR Vbeta segments and 13 reverse primers for TCR Jbeta segments. This is the immuneACCESS table as TCRdb keeps it, with only in-frame sequences that have V and J called. A part of the clones is gone; compared with another copy, unresolved V genes explain less than half, and the rest is unexplained. Present in this sample are 60,000 to 80,000 clones, around 62% of which were seen just once. The ten largest make up around 2.7% of the sample. Sequenced material: PBMCs. These receptors came from a man aged 25-40 years in good health and CMV-seronegative.

The chain uses TRBV25-1 and TRBJ1-4; D remains unclear. Germline V lookup: CDR1 MGHDK, CDR2 SYGVNS. The CDR3 is made up of 11 amino acids. Deletions cut 6 bases from V and 8 bases from J, with 7 bases between. CDR3 bases: TGTGCCAGCAGGGTGAGGGAAAAACTGTTTTTT. Its protein product is CASRVREKLFF.

This chain uses TRBV4-2 with TRBJ2-1, with 8 bases fitting TRBD1. The CDR3 is made up of 16 amino acids. Germline CDR1 LGHNA, CDR2 YNFKEQ. The V gene end was trimmed by 0 bases and the J gene end by 3 bases; junction bases not matched to a gene: 4. In DNA, the CDR3 is TGTGCCAGCAGCCAAGATCCCACAGGGGGCTACAATGAGCAGTTCTTC. It translates to CASSQDPTGGYNEQFF.

The rearrangement links TRBV5-1 to TRBJ2-7; 9 nucleotides align to TRBD1. The CDR3 covers 15 residues. Unmatched junction bases numbered 7, after V lost 2 bases and J lost 4 bases. The germline V gene encodes CDR1 SGHRS and CDR2 YFSETQ. The CDR3 nucleotides read TGCGCCAGCAGCTTCCCGGGACAGGGCTTATACGAGCAGTACTTC. Its protein product is CASSFPGQGLYEQYF.

In this sample, this clone turned up once. The chain links TRBV5-4 to TRBJ2-3; D gene uncertain. The CDR3 contains 15 residues. Trimming removed 4 bases from V and 0 bases from J, with 12 bases in between. The germline gives CDR1 SGHNT, CDR2 YYREEE (reference sequence). The CDR3 region is CASSRSVSSTDTQYF. The CDR3 nucleotides read TGTGCCAGCAGCCGGAGCGTCTCTAGCACAGATACGCAGTATTTT.